This TCR beta chain was obtained from a study of tumor and adjacent non-tumor tissue in lung cancer (dated by TCRdb to between 2017 and 2018). Some background on the complete study: The cohort included eleven to twelve adenocarcinoma, a couple of squamous cell carcinoma and 1 small cell lung cancer patients. Bulk TCRbeta repertoires were compared between lung tumor tissue and matched distant non-tumor lung tissue obtained from more than twelve lung cancer patients. For each patient, one tumor sample and one normal lung sample were taken, giving under 35 paired specimens that underwent TCRbeta CDR3 sequencing. In total, sequencing yielded 125,075,908 productive TCRbeta reads, which works out to an average of approximately 4.1 million reads per sample. Ages among the roughly 15 patients ranged from about 31 to 85 years, there were approximately ten men and 5 women, and disease was at TNM stage I to III. What the study reported, not specific to this receptor: Only approximately 16 patients were included in the cohort, and the need for larger samples and more detailed clinical data was noted by the authors. In normal lung, the top 100 clones accounted for a significantly larger cumulative share of the repertoire than in tumor tissue. TCR diversity (inverse Simpson) was significantly higher in tumor than in normal lung tissue (roughly 430 vs 170, P = 0.0075, Mann-Whitney U test). Peripheral blood was not sequenced, so blood TCRbeta repertoires in these lung cancer patients were not examined. The methods do not name the sequencing platform or mention unique molecular identifiers. TCR diversity was significantly higher in younger patients, and greater tumor TCR diversity was associated with shorter overall survival and shorter disease-free survival.

The sample holds many counts of this clonotype. Its cognate antigen has yet to be identified. Base qualities are not recorded, but no much larger clone differs from it by a single base. RNA was isolated from bulk unsorted tissue, and RNA quality was assessed with a NanoDrop ND-1000 and an Agilent 2100. The normal lung samples consisted of distant non-tumor tissue collected more than 3 cm from the tumor edge. All donors had newly diagnosed lung cancer, had not received prior chemotherapy, and were admitted for thoracic surgery in China between August and November 2014. Patients with previous radiotherapy or chemotherapy, or with another concurrent cancer, were excluded from the study. Pieces of surgical tissue measuring roughly 1-2.3 cm3 were kept in RNAlater solution and stored at -80 degrees C until use. V loses 1 base of germline sequence and J loses 1 base, and the interval between the two ends is 3 bases. Spanning cysteine to phenylalanine, the CDR3 consists of 13 amino acids. The DNA shown is the 39-base CDR3, in frame from base 1. Sequences SGHKS (CDR1) and YYEKEE (CDR2) are obtained from the germline V gene (reference sequence).

The library came from multiplex PCR. The instrument given in TCRdb is Illumina HiSeq 2500. TCRbeta libraries were constructed through three rounds of nested PCR with primers (Table S4) according to protocols adapted from ARM-PCR. PCR products of 200-500 bp were gel-excised and purified with the QIAquick gel extraction kit before sequencing. In the source study's methods: Reads were cleaned with Trimmomatic, merged with FLASH into complete CDR3 sequences, and assigned to V(D)J germline segments with MiTCR. Clonal diversity was calculated as the inverse Simpson's index using VDJtools. In-frame sequences without a premature stop codon were defined as productive reads. Clones were called with MiXCR by TCRdb after fastp trimmed the public reads at Q25, and only in-frame beta chains were retained. Duplicate CDR3 protein sequences are folded into a single record with the most common DNA and genes. For this entry, the V and J calls and clone size follow TCRdb and not the study's own pipeline. The sample data list 90,000 to 120,000 distinct CDR3 sequences, and less than 75% of these were observed just once. Approximately 18% of the sample belongs to the ten largest clones.

The V gene is TRBV5-5 and the J gene is TRBJ1-5; a confident D gene designation cannot be given. This TCR came from a man aged 25 to 45 with non-small cell lung cancer. The sequenced sample consisted of distant non-tumor lung tissue. Here the CDR3 is given as CASSLWSNQPQHF. In nucleotide form, the sequence is TGTGCCAGCAGCTTGTGGAGCAATCAGCCCCAGCATTTT.